These 4 T cell receptor beta chains came from one sample sequenced in a study of blood T cell repertoires in COVID-19. Measured with immunoSEQ multiplex PCR; TCRdb has only the in-frame clones, and not every one. Among just over 250,000 clones listed, about 86% were seen once. The specimen was PBMCs or T cells enriched from blood (not recorded which). These TCRs come from a man younger than 45 with acute COVID-19.

This clone showed up just a few times. Other nucleotide sequences from this sample produce the same CDR3. The J gene is TRBJ2-7, the V gene TRBV2; TRBD2 agrees at 8 bases. Germline trimming cut 8 bases from V and 4 bases from J; bases unmatched to any gene: 4. The germline V gene encodes CDR1 SNHLY and CDR2 FYNNEI. The CDR3 is 12 residues long. The CDR3 here is CASSRGGYEQYV. The CDR3 DNA sequence: TGTGCCAGCTCCCGGGGGGGATACGAGCAGTACGTC.

The V gene is TRBV5-4, the J gene TRBJ2-3; 11 nucleotides line up with TRBD2. CDR1 and CDR2 (germline): SGHNT, YYREEE (reference sequence). J gave up 6 bases and V 5 bases, and 14 bases lay outside the gene matches. The CDR3 runs 17 residues. CDR3 DNA sequence: TGTGCCAGCAGTTCCGAGGGGACTAGCGGACCTGCGGATACGCAGTATTTT. This codes for CASSSEGTSGPADTQYF.

This CDR3 reads CATSGAGFEPQHF. In DNA, the CDR3 is TGTGCCACCAGTGGTGCAGGGTTTGAGCCCCAGCATTTT. The chain combines TRBV24-1 with TRBJ1-5; weak D call: TRBD1 (5 bases). This CDR3 has 13 residues. Germline values: CDR1 KGHDR, CDR2 SFDVKD. V lost 5 bases to trimming and J lost 8 bases, with 12 bases between them.

This sequence joins TRBV6-5 and TRBJ1-6; 8 nucleotides line up with TRBD1. Germline lookup yields CDR1 MNHEY and CDR2 SVGAGI. This CDR3 spans 14 amino acids. V lost 2 bases, J lost 10 bases, and 4 bases stayed unmatched. For the CDR3, the DNA is TGTGCCAGCAGTTACCCCGGACAGGGCTCACCCCTCCACTTT. This codes for CASSYPGQGSPLHF.